The 20 T cell receptor beta chains presented below share a single source sample, sequenced in a study of T cell responses to AZD1222 COVID-19 vaccine. Data came from immunoSEQ multiplex PCR; TCRdb stores just in-frame clones and leaves some out. Counted here are tens of thousands of clones, 85% to 95% occurring once; the ten biggest clones make up around 4.9%. Sequencing was performed on peripheral blood, taken on day 0 of AZD1222 vaccination. These receptors came from an adult in good health.

V usage is TRBV11-3 and J usage is TRBJ2-2; no definite D call. This CDR3 spans 11 amino acids. Germline V gene sequence: CDR1 SGHNT, CDR2 YENEEA. Trimming stripped 5 bases from V and 5 bases from J, with 3 bases between. The DNA for the CDR3 is TGTGCCAGCAGCCTGACCGGGGAGCTGTTTTTT. Translation gives CASSLTGELFF.

For the CDR3, the DNA is TGTGCCAGCAGTCCCACCTTGGGGGGGCGCGAGACCCAGTACTTC. Protein product: CASSPTLGGRETQYF. The chain couples TRBV28 to TRBJ2-5; perhaps TRBD2 as D (7 bases). Germline CDR1 MDHEN, CDR2 SYDVKM. Trimming left V 5 bases short and J 5 bases short, with 18 bases between. The CDR3 covers 15 residues.

The V call is TRBV25-1, the J call TRBJ2-7, with D uncertain. The CDR3 length is 12 residues. Germline V CDR1 and CDR2: MGHDK, SYGVNS. The V end was cut by 2 bases, the J end by 3 bases, with 5 bases between. CDR3 sequence reads: CASSELDYEQYF. CDR3 bases: TGTGCCAGCAGTGAACTAGACTACGAGCAGTACTTC.

This clone was detected once. The chain recombines TRBV20-1 with TRBJ1-2; D possibly corresponds to TRBD1 (6 bases). Trimming left V 3 bases short and J 4 bases short, with 18 bases between. The CDR3 covers 15 residues. From germline, CDR1 is DFQATT and CDR2 SNEGSKA (reference sequence). The CDR3 region is CSASGGGGRAYGYTF. CDR3 nucleotides: TGCAGTGCTAGTGGGGGGGGCGGCAGGGCCTATGGCTACACCTTC.

The chain is built from TRBV5-5 and TRBJ1-1; D gene unclear. Trimming stripped 0 bases from V and 1 base from J, with 4 bases between. CDR1 and CDR2 from the germline V gene are SGHKS and YYEKEE (reference sequence). This CDR3 is built from 13 residues. The CDR3 nucleotides read TGTGCCAGCAGCTTGGAGACGAACACTGAAGCTTTCTTT. Its translation: CASSLETNTEAFF.

The chain couples TRBV5-1 to TRBJ2-5; possibly TRBD1 for D (6 bases). Per germline, CDR1 SGHRS and CDR2 YFSETQ. V was cut by 0 bases and J by 7 bases, with 10 bases left in between. This CDR3 spans 13 amino acids. The CDR3 coding sequence is TGCGCCAGCAGCTTGGCACTAGGGGGGACCCAGTACTTC. Its translation: CASSLALGGTQYF.

The rearrangement joins TRBV5-4 to TRBJ2-5, with D tentatively TRBD1 (5 bases). This CDR3 has 14 amino acids. Germline-derived CDR1 and CDR2 are SGHNT and YYREEE (reference sequence). The germline V and J ends were trimmed by 1 base and 5 bases, with 12 bases remaining between them. The CDR3 spells CASSLWGAWETQYF. As DNA, the CDR3 is TGTGCCAGCAGCTTGTGGGGCGCTTGGGAGACCCAGTACTTC.

The J gene is TRBJ1-1, the V gene TRBV18; possible D gene TRBD1, 6 bases. This CDR3 spans 14 amino acids. The germline V and J ends were trimmed by 4 bases and 4 bases, with 13 bases remaining between them. Germline values: CDR1 KGHSH, CDR2 LQKENI. The CDR3 sequence is CASSLLQGSTEAFF. CDR3 in DNA: TGTGCCAGCTCACTTCTCCAGGGGTCCACTGAAGCTTTCTTT.

The chain joins TRBV4-1 to TRBJ1-5; 9 bases agree with TRBD1. Unmatched junction bases numbered 0, after V lost 4 bases and J lost 5 bases. The CDR3 is 13 amino acids. CDR1 MGHRA and CDR2 YSYEKL come from the germline V gene. CDR3 residues: CASSRDRDQPQHF. In DNA, the CDR3 is TGCGCCAGCAGCCGGGACAGGGATCAGCCCCAGCATTTT.

The rearrangement uses TRBV7-9 and TRBJ2-1; no reliable D call. The V end was cut by 1 base, the J end by 5 bases, with 6 bases between. The germline CDR1 and CDR2 sequences are SEHNR and FQNEAQ (reference sequence). The CDR3 contains 13 residues. CDR3 in amino acids: CASSLVPDNEQFF. CDR3 sequence (DNA): TGTGCCAGCAGCTTAGTTCCGGACAATGAGCAGTTCTTC.

The V call is TRBV29-1, the J call TRBJ2-7; D might be TRBD2 (5 bases). Trimming removed 2 bases at V and 0 bases at J, with 8 bases between. CDR1 SQVTM and CDR2 ANQGSEA come from the germline V gene. The CDR3 length is 13 residues. This CDR3 reads CSVELGVSYEQYF. The CDR3 nucleotides read TGCAGCGTTGAACTGGGAGTCTCCTACGAGCAGTACTTC.

The chain combines TRBV15 with TRBJ2-7; possibly TRBD1 for D (6 bases). V was pared by 0 bases and J by 7 bases, with 13 bases between. CDR1 LNHNV and CDR2 YYDKDF come from the germline V gene (reference sequence). This CDR3 contains 14 residues. The CDR3 nucleotides are TGTGCCACCAGCAGAGATCTGGCTCAGGGGGAGCAGTACTTC. It encodes CATSRDLAQGEQYF.

This chain links TRBV10-3 with TRBJ1-4, with 7 bases that match TRBD1. The V gene's germline CDR1 is ENHRY and CDR2 SYGVKD. The CDR3 runs 13 residues. The ends lost 10 bases at V and 3 bases at J; junction bases unmatched: 5. The CDR3 protein is CATRDSANEKLFF. The CDR3 DNA follows: TGTGCCACCCGGGACAGCGCTAATGAAAAACTGTTTTTT.

The CDR3 is CASSFAGGNEQYF. The CDR3 DNA reads TGTGCCAGCAGCTTTGCAGGAGGCAACGAGCAGTACTTC. V is TRBV7-3 and J is TRBJ2-7; maybe TRBD2 (5 bases). The V end lost 3 bases, the J end lost 5 bases, and 11 bases lay between the germline ends. The CDR3 runs to 13 residues. In germline, CDR1 is SGHTA, CDR2 FQGTGA. Combining the CDR3 with reference TRBV7-3 and TRBJ2-7 gives the whole variable domain GAGVSQTPSNKVTEKGKYVELRCDPISGHTALYWYRQSLGQGPEFLIYFQGTGAADDSGLPNDRFFAVRPEGSVSTLKIQRTERGDSAVYLCASSFAGGNEQYFGPGTRLTVT.

This chain uses TRBV24-1 with TRBJ1-5; D not certain. Germline V gene sequence: CDR1 KGHDR, CDR2 SFDVKD. With 4 bases removed from V and 3 bases from J, the gap between germline ends came to 15 bases. The CDR3 covers 16 residues. The CDR3 nucleotides read TGTGCCACCAGTGAGCAAGGGTCACAGAACAATCAGCCCCAGCATTTT. Protein sequence: CATSEQGSQNNQPQHF.

The chain has TRBV25-1 and TRBJ1-2; 7 positions agree with TRBD1. With V trimmed by 1 base and J by 3 bases, 2 bases remained unmatched. From germline, CDR1 is MGHDK and CDR2 SYGVNS. The CDR3 is 14 amino acids. CDR3 sequence: CASSESRGDYGYTF. CDR3 bases: TGTGCCAGCAGTGAATCCAGGGGGGACTATGGCTACACCTTC.

V gene TRBV7-8 combines with J gene TRBJ2-1, with a tentative D call TRBD2 (5 bases). Trimming took off 1 base at V and 2 bases at J, with 12 bases between the two ends. The CDR3 has 16 amino acids. CDR1 is SGHVS, CDR2 FQNEAQ, per germline. In nucleotides, the CDR3 is TGTGCCAGCAGCTTAGGATCAGCGGTAGCCTACAATGAGCAGTTCTTC. It translates to CASSLGSAVAYNEQFF.

The rearrangement joins TRBV7-2 to TRBJ1-1; D gene unclear. This CDR3 is built from 13 residues. Trimming left V 5 bases short and J 3 bases short, with 10 bases between. Per the germline V gene, CDR1 is SGHTA and CDR2 is FQGNSA. CDR3 protein: CASSDPEYTEAFF. The CDR3 DNA is TGTGCCAGCAGCGACCCGGAGTACACTGAAGCTTTCTTT. The full variable domain, in which reference TRBV7-2 and TRBJ1-1 provide the parts outside the CDR3, is GAGVSQSPSNKVTEKGKDVELRCDPISGHTALYWYRQSLGQGLEFLIYFQGNSAPDKSGLPSDRFSAERTGGSVSTLTIQRTQQEDSAVYLCASSDPEYTEAFFGQGTRLTVV.

This clone showed up just once. The chain carries TRBV5-1 and TRBJ2-6, with a weak D call TRBD1 (6 bases). This CDR3 contains 15 residues. Germline CDR1 is SGHRS and CDR2 is YFSETQ. V lost 4 bases and J 0 bases, leaving 8 bases between the germline ends. CDR3 in DNA: TGCGCCAGCAGCCGGGACAACTCTGGGGCCAACGTCCTGACTTTC. Its translation: CASSRDNSGANVLTF.

The chain joins TRBV28 to TRBJ1-2; possibly TRBD1 for D (5 bases). Trimming left V 2 bases short and J 2 bases short, with 12 bases between. Germline CDR1 reads MDHEN; CDR2 reads SYDVKM. The CDR3 loop spans 15 amino acids. Here the CDR3 DNA reads TGTGCCAGCAGTTTAGCGGGACTACGAAACTATGGCTACACCTTC. It translates to CASSLAGLRNYGYTF.